These 4 T cell receptor beta chains originate from one sample sequenced in a study of blood T cell repertoires in COVID-19. Sequencing was performed with immunoSEQ multiplex PCR; in TCRdb, only in-frame clones are kept and a portion is missing. The repertoire consists of about 260,000 clones, with approximately 86% occurring once and the leading ten covering around 9.1%. The specimen was peripheral blood. The receptors originated from a man aged 40-50 years who had recovered from COVID-19.

This clone came up once. The chain combines TRBV4-3 with TRBJ1-3; TRBD1 might be the D (6 bases). Germline V gives CDR1 LGHNA, CDR2 YSLEER. With 0 bases removed from V and 5 bases from J, the gap between germline ends came to 17 bases. The CDR3 is made up of 17 amino acids. The CDR3 reads CASSQDPRGGIRNTIYF. The DNA for the CDR3 is TGCGCCAGCAGCCAAGATCCCCGGGGGGGCATAAGAAACACCATATATTTT.

The V gene is TRBV15, the J gene TRBJ2-7; 10 bases line up with TRBD1. The CDR3 contains 14 residues. Germline V lookup: CDR1 LNHNV, CDR2 YYDKDF (reference sequence). The J segment lost 2 bases and the V segment lost 3 bases, leaving 1 base of the junction unmatched. CDR3 coding DNA: TGTGCCACCAGCAGGGGGACAGGGGCCTACGAGCAGTACTTC. Its translation is CATSRGTGAYEQYF.

V usage is TRBV7-2 and J usage is TRBJ2-1, with 15 nucleotides matching TRBD2. The CDR3 contains 18 residues. CDR1 is SGHTA and CDR2 is FQGNSA in the germline V gene. J gave up 0 bases and V 4 bases, and 4 bases lay outside the gene matches. The CDR3 loop is CASSSGLAGGSSYNEQFF. CDR3 DNA: TGTGCCAGCAGCTCCGGACTAGCGGGAGGGAGCTCCTACAATGAGCAGTTCTTC.

The chain has TRBV30 and TRBJ2-7; 9 bases line up with TRBD2. The CDR3 totals 15 residues. Trimming took 4 bases from V and 6 from J; bases not matched to a gene: 13. The V gene's germline CDR1 is GTSNPN and CDR2 SVGIG (reference sequence). In DNA, the CDR3 is TGTGCCTGGAATCGAGGAGGCGGGAGGGCTGGCGAGCAGTACTTC. Its protein product is CAWNRGGGRAGEQYF.